This T cell receptor (beta chain) was observed in a study of shared T cell receptors in the human thymus (dated by TCRdb to about 2021). Regarding the study in general: The study examined how the human thymus generates shared, self-reactive T-cell receptor alpha chains.

The library was obtained by the immunoSEQ multiplex PCR assay. The clones in this table, taken by TCRdb from immuneACCESS, are in-frame only. Not every clone is retained; where verified, under half of the shortfall comes from an unresolved V gene, and the cause of the rest is unknown. Counted in this sample were roughly 410,000 clones; about 95% of them appeared once. Roughly 0.02% of the sample is taken by the ten largest. A remark on this clone: It has no known antigen specificity. No clone much larger than this one lies a single base away; base qualities are absent.

Sequencing used thymocytes. The TCR sequence derives from a human donor.

The nucleotides read TGTGCCTGGAGTGTACGGGAGGGGAGGGCCTGGGAGACCCAGTACTTC. It encodes CAWSVREGRAWETQYF. Recombination linked TRBV30 to TRBJ2-5, with TRBD2 matching 8 junction bases. The germline V gene (reference sequence) sets CDR1 to GTSNPN and CDR2 to SVGIG. From its cysteine to its phenylalanine, the CDR3 spans 16 amino acids. The entry retains the CDR3 DNA only, 48 bases that are in frame from base 1. V trim: 0 bases; J trim: 5 bases; unmatched bases: 11.